This T cell receptor (beta chain) was observed in a study of OX40 agonist ivuxolimab in advanced cancers. The study in broad terms: The costimulatory receptor OX40 (CD134) was targeted by ivuxolimab, a fully human IgG2 agonistic monoclonal antibody. The purpose of peripheral TCRbeta sequencing was to test whether ivuxolimab changed TCR sequence diversity and led to clonal T-cell expansion. Three dose-escalation patients achieved partial responses, one with hepatocellular carcinoma and two with cutaneous melanoma. Of the roughly 54 dose-escalation patients, hepatocellular carcinoma was present in some 19, melanoma in some 15, renal cell carcinoma in 9 and head and neck cancer in 9. Prior anti-PD-1, anti-PD-L1 or anti-CTLA-4 therapy was permitted, and 40% of dose-escalation patients had received checkpoint inhibitors. The paper covers the monotherapy dose-escalation part of the phase I ivuxolimab trial, which included N of about 50 patients. Intravenous ivuxolimab was administered to patients every 2 weeks at six dose levels: 0.01, 0.1, 0.3, 1.5, 3 and 10 mg/kg. The dose-escalation cohort was over 70% male with a mean age of roughly 62 years, ranging from about 23 to 85. Overall study outcomes, separate from this receptor: In the 0.1-3.0 mg/kg groups, partial responders had among the lowest normalized peripheral clonal expansion, particularly in CD8+ T cells. Antigen specificity was not determined for the clonally expanded peripheral T cells. Low levels of normalized T-cell clonal expansion were also shown by some nonresponding patients. After ivuxolimab, expanded clones were on average more numerous among CD8+ T cells than among CD4+ T cells. At doses of 0.1 to 3.0 mg/kg, clonal expansion of both CD4+ and CD8+ T cells in blood was seen between baseline and week 6.

On this clone itself: The specificity of this receptor is unknown. Nothing much larger sits one base from this clone, and base qualities are not available.

Patients with a history of autoimmune disease or receiving systemic immunosuppression were excluded from the trial. Peripheral blood for TCR sequencing was collected from all dose cohorts at baseline, on cycle 4 day 1, and on cycle 7 day 1. Samples came from an open-label, multicenter, first-in-human phase I dose-escalation trial of ivuxolimab. Adults with locally advanced or metastatic melanoma, renal cell, hepatocellular, or head and neck squamous cell carcinoma were enrolled in the trial. Before TCR sequencing, CD4+ T cells and CD8+ T cells were sorted from peripheral blood as separate populations. V is shortened by 10 bases, J by 2 bases, and the region joining them spans 18 bases. The germline V gene yields MDHEN for CDR1 and SYDVKM for CDR2. Reading from cysteine to phenylalanine, the CDR3 counts 14 amino acids. The sequence is cut down to CDR3 DNA, 42 bases in frame from base 1. Genomic DNA was extracted from sorted cells for sequencing of the TCRbeta CDR3 region. The immunoSEQ Assay was used for sequencing of TCRbeta CDR3 regions. In TCRdb, the immuneACCESS table is reduced to in-frame sequences with V and J assigned. These tables do not hold every clone; where another copy was compared, an unresolved V gene accounts for under half, and the others remain unexplained. For this sample there are over 100,000 clones; more than 85% appear just once. Roughly 1% of the sample comes from the top ten.

The sequencing used CD4+ or CD8+ T cells sorted from blood, collected in a trial of the OX40 agonist ivuxolimab. This receptor was identified in an adult with an advanced solid tumor such as melanoma, head and neck, liver or kidney cancer. The rearrangement combines TRBV28 with TRBJ2-7; the D gene is possibly TRBD2, with 6 bases matching. Read as DNA, the sequence is TGTGCCACCCTTTTCGGGGGTCATACCTACGAGCAGTACTTC. Its amino acids are CATLFGGHTYEQYF.